This TCR beta chain was found in a study of CD8 T cells in ankylosing spondylitis. Study findings and constraints: Matched synovial fluid from ankylosing spondylitis patients was reported to be enriched for disease-linked clones. Made up of under 10 highly homologous variants, a TCR beta motif appeared characteristic of ankylosing spondylitis blood.

Via MiXCR, TCRdb re-called the 5' RACE reads, giving one row per CDR3 protein. The sample includes 200,000 or so distinct CDR3 sequences, 10% to 15% of them seen just once. V dropped 4 bases and J dropped 6; count of bases not matched to a gene: 6. CDR3 length equals 15 residues. Looked up from germline, CDR1 is ENHRY and CDR2 is SYGVKD. This clonotype was counted at least ten times. Its specificity is not known. The sequence was obtained from a female donor with ankylosing spondylitis or in good health (not recorded which). J is TRBJ2-7 and V is TRBV10-3; 13 bases match TRBD2. Sample: blood, either unsorted or a sorted T cell fraction (not recorded which). CDR3 bases: TGTGCCATCAGTGCGCTAACTAGCGGGAGGGTCGAGCAGTACTTC. It encodes CAISALTSGRVEQYF.